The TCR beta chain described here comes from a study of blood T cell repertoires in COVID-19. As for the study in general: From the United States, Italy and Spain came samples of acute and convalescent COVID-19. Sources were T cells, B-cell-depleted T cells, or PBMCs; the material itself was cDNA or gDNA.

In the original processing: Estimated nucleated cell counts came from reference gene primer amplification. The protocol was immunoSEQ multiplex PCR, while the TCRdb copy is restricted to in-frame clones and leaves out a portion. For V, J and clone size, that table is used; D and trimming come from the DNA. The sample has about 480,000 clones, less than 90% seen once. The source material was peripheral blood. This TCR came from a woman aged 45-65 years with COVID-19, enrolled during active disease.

CDR3 amino acids: CASSWTGAGGYTF. CDR3 nucleotides: TGCGCCAGCAGCTGGACAGGGGCCGGTGGCTACACCTTC. The chain recombines TRBV5-1 with TRBJ1-2; the match to TRBD1 covers 9 bases. The ends lost 3 bases at V and 7 bases at J; junction bases unmatched: 4. This CDR3 is built from 13 residues. The germline V gene encodes CDR1 SGHRS and CDR2 YFSETQ.